This entry lists 3 T cell receptor beta chains sequenced from one sample in a study of monozygotic twins with inflammatory bowel disease. With the 5' RACE reads reprocessed, TCRdb shows one record per CDR3 protein and no DNA. The sample's table shows more than 350,000 distinct CDR3 sequences. Specimen: blood. Receptor source: a human donor with ulcerative colitis or Crohn's disease, or a healthy co-twin of an affected twin (not recorded which).

The J gene is TRBJ1-1, the V gene TRBV6-1; TCRdb returns TRBD1, unconfirmable since there is no DNA. This CDR3 spans 11 amino acids. Germline V gene data show CDR1 as MNHNS and CDR2 as SASEGT. CDR3 in amino acids: CASSEGTVAFF.

The gene calls are TRBV5-1 and TRBJ2-7. CDR1 is SGHRS and CDR2 is YFSETQ in the germline V gene. This CDR3 has 14 amino acids. CDR3 loop: CASSLGTSSYEQYF.

The chain recombines TRBV20-1 with TRBJ2-3; TCRdb reports TRBD1, a call that lacks DNA to check it against. The CDR3 has 15 amino acids. CDR1 and CDR2 from the germline V gene are DFQATT and SNEGSKA (reference sequence). The CDR3 loop is CSAFPGQGGTDTQYF.